The 14 T cell receptor beta chains presented below share a single source sample, sequenced in a study of blood T cell dynamics during melanoma immunotherapy (TCRdb year 2020). The intended sense of this specimen's time point label: week 3, after first cycle of checkpoint inhibitor. To prepare the library, the immunoSEQ multiplex PCR assay was applied. The table was pulled from immuneACCESS by TCRdb, which kept in-frame rearrangements only. Such tables lose some clones; where checked, under half of the loss comes from unresolved V genes, and the rest has no known cause. Here the sample has about 8,600 clones; nearly 90% occur a single time. The ten largest clones take up 6.3% of the sample. The source was blood, collected from a patient treated with checkpoint blockade. These receptor sequences come from a human donor with melanoma.

The chain employs TRBV15 and TRBJ1-2; 8 bases align to TRBD1. Germline values: CDR1 LNHNV, CDR2 YYDKDF (reference sequence). The CDR3 runs to 15 residues. Unmatched junction bases numbered 5, after V lost 4 bases and J lost 1 base. This chain's CDR3 is CATSTFGQGNYGYTF. The DNA for the CDR3 is TGTGCCACCAGCACCTTCGGACAGGGTAACTATGGCTACACCTTC.

The chain combines TRBV2 with TRBJ2-7; 7 nucleotides line up with TRBD1. The CDR3 spans 14 residues. The germline gives CDR1 SNHLY, CDR2 FYNNEI. Losses at the gene ends were 8 bases for V and 5 bases for J; bases not matched to a gene: 12. Written as DNA, the CDR3 is TGTGCCAGCGGTCATGAAGACAGGGTCCACGAGCAGTACTTC. It translates to CASGHEDRVHEQYF. Complete variable domain (other parts from reference TRBV2 and TRBJ2-7): EPEVTQTPSHQVTQMGQEVILRCVPISNHLYFYWYRQILGQKVEFLVSFYNNEISEKSEIFDDQFSVERPDGSNFTLKIRSTKLEDSAMYFCASGHEDRVHEQYFGPGTRLTVT.

The CDR3 is CASSLVQGSQETQYF. In DNA, the CDR3 is TGTGCCAGCAGCTTGGTTCAGGGCTCCCAAGAGACCCAGTACTTC. The chain has TRBV5-4 and TRBJ2-5, with D possibly matching TRBD1 (5 bases). The V end was cut by 0 bases, the J end by 1 base, with 10 bases between. The CDR3 consists of 15 residues. Germline CDR1 and CDR2: SGHNT and YYREEE (reference sequence). Using reference TRBV5-4 and TRBJ2-5 for the parts outside the CDR3, the full variable domain is ETGVTQSPTHLIKTRGQQVTLRCSSQSGHNTVSWYQQALGQGPQFIFQYYREEENGRGNFPPRFSGLQFPNYSSELNVNALELDDSALYLCASSLVQGSQETQYFGPGTRLLVL.

The chain recombines TRBV29-1 with TRBJ1-2; TRBD1 aligns across 7 bases. Germline CDR1 reads SQVTM; CDR2 reads ANQGSEA. V lost 4 bases and J lost 6; bases outside the gene matches: 8. This CDR3 is built from 13 residues. CDR3 sequence: CSVAGTAVDGYTF. The CDR3 coding sequence is TGCAGCGTTGCAGGGACAGCCGTAGATGGCTACACCTTC.

This clone appeared once. The V gene is TRBV5-8, the J gene TRBJ2-3, with D unclear. The germline V and J ends were trimmed by 0 bases and 7 bases, with 6 bases remaining between them. Germline CDR1 reads SGHTS; CDR2 reads YDEGEE. CDR3 length: 12 residues. The DNA of the CDR3 is TGTGCCAGCAGCTTGGGTGGGTATACGCAGTATTTT. This gives the protein CASSLGGYTQYF.

The table lists this clone with a count of one. The chain carries TRBV6-6 and TRBJ2-7; TRBD1 matches at 9 bases. Germline CDR1 is MNHNY and CDR2 is SVGAGI (reference sequence). With V trimmed by 2 bases and J by 3 bases, 5 bases remained unmatched. There are 15 residues in the CDR3. CDR3 nucleotide sequence: TGTGCCAGCAGTTACCTCGGACAGGGGCTCTACGAGCAGTACTTC. Protein: CASSYLGQGLYEQYF.

The J gene is TRBJ2-1, the V gene TRBV6-1; 12 positions match TRBD2. Trimming took 9 bases from V and 7 from J; bases not matched to a gene: 7. The CDR3 contains 14 residues. Germline CDR1 and CDR2: MNHNS and SASEGT. The DNA of the CDR3 is TGTGCCAGTGAATCGACTAGCGGGAGTAATGAGCAGTTCTTC. This codes for CASESTSGSNEQFF.

This chain links TRBV11-2 with TRBJ2-5; TRBD2 aligns across 11 bases. The CDR3 consists of 14 residues. The V gene's germline CDR1 is SGHAT and CDR2 FQNNGV. Trimming at V came to 2 bases and at J to 7 bases, leaving 3 bases not matched to a gene. CDR3 protein: CASSLPGTSGTQYF. In nucleotides, the CDR3 is TGTGCCAGCAGCTTACCAGGGACTAGCGGGACCCAGTACTTC.

This chain joins TRBV10-2 and TRBJ1-3, with unresolved D. This CDR3 region has 16 residues. Trimming left V 5 bases short and J 0 bases short, with 14 bases between. Germline V gene data show CDR1 as WSHSY and CDR2 as SAAADI. Written as DNA, the CDR3 is TGCGCCAGCAGTCACCGCCCCGTCCGCTCTGGAAACACCATATATTTT. This codes for CASSHRPVRSGNTIYF.

This sequence joins TRBV7-9 and TRBJ2-4; 7 bases align to TRBD1. Losses at the gene ends were 1 base for V and 15 bases for J; bases not matched to a gene: 9. Germline V gene data show CDR1 as SEHNR and CDR2 as FQNEAQ (reference sequence). The CDR3 has 13 residues. The CDR3 DNA is TGTGCCAGCAGCTTAGAACCTAGACAGGGAATGTACTTC. This gives the protein CASSLEPRQGMYF.

The rearrangement joins TRBV7-6 to TRBJ2-2; D possibly corresponds to TRBD1 (7 bases). Trimming cost V 1 base and J 6 bases, with 9 bases left between them. The CDR3 loop spans 14 amino acids. Germline assignment: CDR1 SGHVS and CDR2 FNYEAQ. The CDR3 DNA follows: TGTGCCAGCAGCTTAGTCAGGGGGGCCGGGGAGCTGTTTTTT. Encoded protein: CASSLVRGAGELFF.

The chain has TRBV27 and TRBJ1-5; 9 bases are a match to TRBD1. Germline-derived CDR1 and CDR2 are MNHEY and SMNVEV (reference sequence). The CDR3 is made up of 17 amino acids. V gave up 2 bases and J gave up 2 bases; unmatched junction bases: 7. The DNA for the CDR3 is TGTGCCAGCAGTTTAGAGGGACAGGGATTCGGCAATCAGCCCCAGCATTTT. This codes for CASSLEGQGFGNQPQHF.

This clone has a handful of counts. This chain uses TRBV4-3 with TRBJ1-1; a possible D gene is TRBD1 (5 bases). Trimming cost V 2 bases and J 3 bases, with 10 bases left between them. The CDR3 runs to 14 residues. The V gene's germline CDR1 is LGHNA and CDR2 YSLEER. In nucleotides, the CDR3 is TGCGCCAGCAGCCAAATCGGGACCCACACTGAAGCTTTCTTT. This encodes CASSQIGTHTEAFF.

The V and J genes are TRBV11-2 and TRBJ2-7; D not certain. V lost 9 bases to trimming and J lost 7 bases, with 13 bases between them. From germline, CDR1 is SGHAT and CDR2 FQNNGV. The CDR3 contains 11 residues. CDR3 residues: CASGSYGEQYF. The CDR3 region has the DNA TGTGCCAGTGGTAGTTACGGGGAGCAGTACTTC.